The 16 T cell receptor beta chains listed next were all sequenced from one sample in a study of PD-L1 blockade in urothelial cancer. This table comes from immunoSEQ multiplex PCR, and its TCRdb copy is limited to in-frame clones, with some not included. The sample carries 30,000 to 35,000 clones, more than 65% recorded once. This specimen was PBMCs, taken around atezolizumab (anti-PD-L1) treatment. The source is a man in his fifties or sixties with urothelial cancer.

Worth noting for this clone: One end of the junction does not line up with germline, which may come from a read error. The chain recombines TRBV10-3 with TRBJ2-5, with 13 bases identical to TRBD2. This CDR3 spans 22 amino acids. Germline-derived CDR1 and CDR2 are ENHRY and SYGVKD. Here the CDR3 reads CAISGALSLAGGQLVPQGTQYF. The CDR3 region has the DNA TGTGCCATCAGTGGGGCTCTTTCACTAGCGGGAGGGCAGTTGGTACCGCAAGGGACCCAGTACTTC.

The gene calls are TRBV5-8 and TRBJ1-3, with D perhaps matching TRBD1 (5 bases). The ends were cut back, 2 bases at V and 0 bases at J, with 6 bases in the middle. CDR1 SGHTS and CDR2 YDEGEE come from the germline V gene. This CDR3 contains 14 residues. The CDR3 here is CASSFQGSGNTIYF. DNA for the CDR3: TGTGCCAGCAGCTTCCAGGGCTCTGGAAACACCATATATTTT.

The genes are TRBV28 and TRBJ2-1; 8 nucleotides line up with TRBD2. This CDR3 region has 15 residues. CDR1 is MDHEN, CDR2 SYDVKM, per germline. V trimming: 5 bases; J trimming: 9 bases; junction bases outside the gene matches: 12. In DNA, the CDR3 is TGTGCCAGCAGTCCTCCGAGCGGGAGCATTTCTGAGCAGTTCTTC. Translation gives CASSPPSGSISEQFF.

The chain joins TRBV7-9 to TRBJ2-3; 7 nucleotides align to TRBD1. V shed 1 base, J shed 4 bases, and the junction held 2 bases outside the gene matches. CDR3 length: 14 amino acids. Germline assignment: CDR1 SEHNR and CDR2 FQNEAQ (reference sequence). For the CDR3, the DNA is TGTGCCAGCAGCTTAGTAGGGGGCGCAGATACGCAGTATTTT. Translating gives CASSLVGGADTQYF.

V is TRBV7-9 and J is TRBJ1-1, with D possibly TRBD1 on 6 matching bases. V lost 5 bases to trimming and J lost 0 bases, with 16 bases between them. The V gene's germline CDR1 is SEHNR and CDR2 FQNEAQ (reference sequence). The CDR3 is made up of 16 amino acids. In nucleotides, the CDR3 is TGTGCCAGCAGCCCCTCCTCCGGACAGTTGAACACTGAAGCTTTCTTT. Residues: CASSPSSGQLNTEAFF.

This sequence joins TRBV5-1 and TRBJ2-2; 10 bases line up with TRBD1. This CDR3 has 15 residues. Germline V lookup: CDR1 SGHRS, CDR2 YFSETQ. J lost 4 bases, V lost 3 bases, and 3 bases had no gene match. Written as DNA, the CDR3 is TGCGCCAGCAGCTCCGGGACAGGGGCCACCGGGGAGCTGTTTTTT. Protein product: CASSSGTGATGELFF.

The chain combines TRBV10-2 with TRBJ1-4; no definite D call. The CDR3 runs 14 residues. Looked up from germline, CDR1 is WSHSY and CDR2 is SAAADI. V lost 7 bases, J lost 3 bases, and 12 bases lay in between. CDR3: CASTGGLPNEKLFF. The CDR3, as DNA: TGCGCCAGCACCGGAGGGTTACCTAATGAAAAACTGTTTTTT.

In DNA form, the CDR3 reads TGTGCCAGCAGCTTAAGGCCAGGGGTGGAGAATGAGCAGTTCTTC. Its protein product is CASSLRPGVENEQFF. The chain has TRBV11-1 and TRBJ2-1, with D possibly being TRBD1 (6 bases). Trimming took 2 bases from V and 7 from J, leaving 15 bases between them. Germline lookup yields CDR1 SGHAT and CDR2 FQDESV (reference sequence). There are 15 residues in the CDR3.

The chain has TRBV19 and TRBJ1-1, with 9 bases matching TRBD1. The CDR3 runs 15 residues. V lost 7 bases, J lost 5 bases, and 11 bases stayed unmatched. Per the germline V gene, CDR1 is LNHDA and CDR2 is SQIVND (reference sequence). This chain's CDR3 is CASKTRQGGGTEAFF. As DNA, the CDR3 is TGTGCCAGTAAAACGAGACAGGGGGGAGGGACTGAAGCTTTCTTT.

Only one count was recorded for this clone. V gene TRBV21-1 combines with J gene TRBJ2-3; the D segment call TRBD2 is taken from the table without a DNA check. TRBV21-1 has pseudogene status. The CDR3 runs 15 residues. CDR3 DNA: TGTGCCAGCAGCAATCCTCGGGAAGGTGCTGATACGCAGTATTTT. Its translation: CASSNPREGADTQYF.

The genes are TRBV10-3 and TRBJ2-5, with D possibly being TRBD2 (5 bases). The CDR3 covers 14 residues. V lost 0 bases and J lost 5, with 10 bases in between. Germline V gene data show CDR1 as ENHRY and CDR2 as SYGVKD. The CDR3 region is CAISESGSRETQYF. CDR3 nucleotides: TGTGCCATCAGTGAGTCAGGGAGCAGGGAGACCCAGTACTTC.

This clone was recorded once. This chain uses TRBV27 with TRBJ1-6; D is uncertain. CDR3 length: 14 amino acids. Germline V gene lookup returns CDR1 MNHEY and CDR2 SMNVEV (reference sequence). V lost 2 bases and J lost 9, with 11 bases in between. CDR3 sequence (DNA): TGTGCCAGCAGTTTAGGAGGTCGCACTTCACCCCTCCACTTT. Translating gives CASSLGGRTSPLHF.

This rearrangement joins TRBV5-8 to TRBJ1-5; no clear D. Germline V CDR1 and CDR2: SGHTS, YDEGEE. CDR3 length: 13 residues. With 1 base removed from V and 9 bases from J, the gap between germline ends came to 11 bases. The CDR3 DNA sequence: TGTGCCAGCAGCTTGAAGGGAGGAGGGCCCCAGCATTTT. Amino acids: CASSLKGGGPQHF.

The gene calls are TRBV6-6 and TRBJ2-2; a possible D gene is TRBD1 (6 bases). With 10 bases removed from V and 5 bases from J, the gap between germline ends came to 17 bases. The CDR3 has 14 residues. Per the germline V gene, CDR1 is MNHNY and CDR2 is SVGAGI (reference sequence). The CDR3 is CATQPGTSTGELFF. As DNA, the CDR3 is TGTGCCACCCAACCCGGGACATCGACCGGGGAGCTGTTTTTT.

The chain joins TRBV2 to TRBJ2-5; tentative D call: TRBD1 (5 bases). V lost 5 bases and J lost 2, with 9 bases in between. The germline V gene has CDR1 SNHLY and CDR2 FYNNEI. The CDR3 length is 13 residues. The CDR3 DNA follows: TGTGCCAGCAGTATCGACAGACAAGAGACCCAGTACTTC. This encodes CASSIDRQETQYF.

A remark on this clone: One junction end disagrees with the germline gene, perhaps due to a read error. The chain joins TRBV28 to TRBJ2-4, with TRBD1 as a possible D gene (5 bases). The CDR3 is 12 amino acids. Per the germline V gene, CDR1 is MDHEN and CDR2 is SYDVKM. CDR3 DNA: TGTGCCAGCAGTTCCCTAGGGGTGATTCTGTACTTC. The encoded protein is CASSSLGVILYF.